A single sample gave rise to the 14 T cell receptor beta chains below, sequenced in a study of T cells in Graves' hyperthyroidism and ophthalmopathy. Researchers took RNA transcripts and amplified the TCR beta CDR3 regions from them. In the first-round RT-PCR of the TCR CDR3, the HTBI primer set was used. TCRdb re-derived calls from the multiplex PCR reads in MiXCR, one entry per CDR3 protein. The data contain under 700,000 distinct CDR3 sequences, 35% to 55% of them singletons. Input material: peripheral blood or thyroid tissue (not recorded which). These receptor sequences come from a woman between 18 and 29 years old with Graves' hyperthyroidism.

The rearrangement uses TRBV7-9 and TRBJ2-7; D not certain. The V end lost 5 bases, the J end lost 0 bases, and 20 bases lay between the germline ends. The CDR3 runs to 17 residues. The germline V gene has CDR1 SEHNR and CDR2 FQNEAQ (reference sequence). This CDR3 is CASSQDNRGGRSYEQYF. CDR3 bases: TGTGCCAGCAGCCAAGATAACCGAGGCGGCCGCTCCTACGAGCAGTACTTC.

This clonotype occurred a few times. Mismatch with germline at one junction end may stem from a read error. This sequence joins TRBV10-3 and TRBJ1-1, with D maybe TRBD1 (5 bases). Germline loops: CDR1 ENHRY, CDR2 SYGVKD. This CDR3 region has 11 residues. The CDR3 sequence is CASSSFRGAFF. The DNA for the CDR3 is TGTGCCAGCAGTTCGTTTAGGGGAGCTTTCTTT.

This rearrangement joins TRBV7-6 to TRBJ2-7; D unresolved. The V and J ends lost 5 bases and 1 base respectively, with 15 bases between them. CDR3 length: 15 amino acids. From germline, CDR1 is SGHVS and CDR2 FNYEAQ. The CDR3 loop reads CASSQDGLGSYEQYF. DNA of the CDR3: TGTGCCAGCAGCCAAGATGGGCTAGGGTCCTACGAGCAGTACTTC.

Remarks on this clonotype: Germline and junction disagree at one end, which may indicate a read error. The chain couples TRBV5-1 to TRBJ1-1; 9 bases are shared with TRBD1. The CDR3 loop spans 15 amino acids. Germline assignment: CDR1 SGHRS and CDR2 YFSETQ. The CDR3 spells CASRDRGSLNTEAFF. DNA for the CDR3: TGCGCCAGCAGGGACAGGGGATCTCTGAACACTGAAGCCTTCTTT.

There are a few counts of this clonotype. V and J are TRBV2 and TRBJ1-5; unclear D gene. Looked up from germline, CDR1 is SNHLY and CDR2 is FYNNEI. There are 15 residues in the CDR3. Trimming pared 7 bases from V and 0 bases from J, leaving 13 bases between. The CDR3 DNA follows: TGTGCCAGCACATTCACAGCGAATAGCAATCAGCCCCAGCATTTT. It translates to CASTFTANSNQPQHF.

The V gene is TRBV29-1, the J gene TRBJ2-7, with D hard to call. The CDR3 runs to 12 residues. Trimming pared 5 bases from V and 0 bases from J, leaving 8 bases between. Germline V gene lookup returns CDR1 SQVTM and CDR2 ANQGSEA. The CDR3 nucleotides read TGCAGCGTTTGGACGGCCTCCTACGAGCAGTACTTC. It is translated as CSVWTASYEQYF.

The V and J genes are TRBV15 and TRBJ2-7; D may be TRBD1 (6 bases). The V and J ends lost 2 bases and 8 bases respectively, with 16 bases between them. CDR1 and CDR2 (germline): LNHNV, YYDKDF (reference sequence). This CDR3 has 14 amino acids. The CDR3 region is CATSRLSDSTKQYF. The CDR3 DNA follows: TGTGCCACCAGCAGACTGTCGGACAGCACCAAGCAGTACTTC.

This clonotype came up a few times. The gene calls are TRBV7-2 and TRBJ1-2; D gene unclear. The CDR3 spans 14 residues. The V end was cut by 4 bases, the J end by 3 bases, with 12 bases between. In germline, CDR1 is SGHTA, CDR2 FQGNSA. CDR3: CASSSNSGDYGYTF. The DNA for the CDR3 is TGTGCCAGCAGCTCCAACAGCGGAGACTATGGCTACACCTTC.

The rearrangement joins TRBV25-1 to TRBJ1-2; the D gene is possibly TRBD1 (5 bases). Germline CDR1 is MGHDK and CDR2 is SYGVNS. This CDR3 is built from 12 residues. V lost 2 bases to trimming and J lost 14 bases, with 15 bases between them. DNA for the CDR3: TGTGCCAGCAGTGAAAAAGGACATTCCGCAACCTTC. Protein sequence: CASSEKGHSATF.

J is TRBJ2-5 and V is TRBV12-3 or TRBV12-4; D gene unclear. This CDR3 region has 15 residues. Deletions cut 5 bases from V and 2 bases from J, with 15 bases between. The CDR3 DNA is TGTGCCAGCAGTCCTCAGCAACAGCGTCAAGAGACCCAGTACTTC. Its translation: CASSPQQQRQETQYF.

CDR3 protein: CSVPGTGNTF. The CDR3 DNA is TGCAGCGTGCCCGGGACAGGGAACACCTTC. The chain couples TRBV29-1 to TRBJ1-2, with 9 positions matching TRBD1. V trimming: 6 bases; J trimming: 12 bases; junction bases outside the gene matches: 5. The CDR3 totals 10 residues. Germline V CDR1 and CDR2: SQVTM, ANQGSEA.

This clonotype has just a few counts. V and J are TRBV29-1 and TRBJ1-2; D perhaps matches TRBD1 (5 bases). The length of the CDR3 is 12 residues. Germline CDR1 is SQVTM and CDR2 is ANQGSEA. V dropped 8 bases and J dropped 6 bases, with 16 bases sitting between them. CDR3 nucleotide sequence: TGCAGCATACAGAACCGGGACGATGGCTACACCTTC. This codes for CSIQNRDDGYTF.

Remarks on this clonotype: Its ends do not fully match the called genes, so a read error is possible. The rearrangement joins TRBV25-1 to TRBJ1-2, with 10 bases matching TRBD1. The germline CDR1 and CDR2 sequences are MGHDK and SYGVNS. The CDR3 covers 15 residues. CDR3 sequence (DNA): TGTGCCGGCAGCCCTACTCGACAGGGGGCGTTGGGCTACACCTTC. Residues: CAGSPTRQGALGYTF.

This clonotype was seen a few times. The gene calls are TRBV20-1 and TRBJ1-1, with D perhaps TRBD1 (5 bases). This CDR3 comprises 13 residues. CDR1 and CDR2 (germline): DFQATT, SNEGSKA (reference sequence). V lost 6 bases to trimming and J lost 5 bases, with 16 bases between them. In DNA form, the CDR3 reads TGCAGTGCCCCTTTTCCGGGGCTAACTGAAGCTTTCTTT. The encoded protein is CSAPFPGLTEAFF.